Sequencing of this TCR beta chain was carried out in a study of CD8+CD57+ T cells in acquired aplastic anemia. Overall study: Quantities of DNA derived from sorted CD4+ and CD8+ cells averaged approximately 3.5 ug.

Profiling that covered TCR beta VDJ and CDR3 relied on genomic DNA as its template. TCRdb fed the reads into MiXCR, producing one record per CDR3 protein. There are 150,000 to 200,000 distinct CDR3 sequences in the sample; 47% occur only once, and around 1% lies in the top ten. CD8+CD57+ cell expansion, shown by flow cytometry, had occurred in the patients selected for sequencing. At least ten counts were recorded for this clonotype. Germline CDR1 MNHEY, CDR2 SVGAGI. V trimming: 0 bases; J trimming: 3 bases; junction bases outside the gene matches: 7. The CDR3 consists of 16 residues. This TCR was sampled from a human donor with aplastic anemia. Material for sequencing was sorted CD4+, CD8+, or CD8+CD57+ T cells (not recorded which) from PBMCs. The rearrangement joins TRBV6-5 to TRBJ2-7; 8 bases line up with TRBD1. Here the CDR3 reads CASSYSGTGNLYEQYF. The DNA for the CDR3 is TGTGCCAGCAGTTACTCCGGGACAGGTAACCTCTACGAGCAGTACTTC.